This T cell receptor (beta chain) was profiled in a study of shared clonotypes between healthy human individuals. General study results and limits: The study generally estimated greater richness for naive than memory subsets.

The healthy adult donors were HIV-negative and reported no recent acute infections or vaccinations. The CDR3 loop spans 14 amino acids. The germline V gene has CDR1 GTSNPN and CDR2 SVGIG (reference sequence). Deep-level running was used for the assay. Every subset's genomic DNA went evenly onto several immunoSEQ plates. Assay: immunoSEQ multiplex PCR; the TCRdb copy retains only in-frame clones and omits some. The sample includes about 1.1 million clones, 70% to 80% of them seen just once. In regard to this clone: Its antigen remains unknown. Its ends do not fully match the called genes, so a read error is possible.

Sequences were obtained from memory CD4+ T cells from PBMCs. Documented subset: CD45RA-negative fraction. The chain has TRBV30 and TRBJ2-2; D possibly corresponds to TRBD1 (6 bases). This clonotype originated in a man in his late teens or twenties in good health. Some clones in this sample may be carry-over from other donors' samples. The CDR3 coding sequence is TGTGCCTGGAGTGTCCAGGGGCGCCCCGGGGAGCTGCTTTTT. Translating it yields CAWSVQGRPGELLF.